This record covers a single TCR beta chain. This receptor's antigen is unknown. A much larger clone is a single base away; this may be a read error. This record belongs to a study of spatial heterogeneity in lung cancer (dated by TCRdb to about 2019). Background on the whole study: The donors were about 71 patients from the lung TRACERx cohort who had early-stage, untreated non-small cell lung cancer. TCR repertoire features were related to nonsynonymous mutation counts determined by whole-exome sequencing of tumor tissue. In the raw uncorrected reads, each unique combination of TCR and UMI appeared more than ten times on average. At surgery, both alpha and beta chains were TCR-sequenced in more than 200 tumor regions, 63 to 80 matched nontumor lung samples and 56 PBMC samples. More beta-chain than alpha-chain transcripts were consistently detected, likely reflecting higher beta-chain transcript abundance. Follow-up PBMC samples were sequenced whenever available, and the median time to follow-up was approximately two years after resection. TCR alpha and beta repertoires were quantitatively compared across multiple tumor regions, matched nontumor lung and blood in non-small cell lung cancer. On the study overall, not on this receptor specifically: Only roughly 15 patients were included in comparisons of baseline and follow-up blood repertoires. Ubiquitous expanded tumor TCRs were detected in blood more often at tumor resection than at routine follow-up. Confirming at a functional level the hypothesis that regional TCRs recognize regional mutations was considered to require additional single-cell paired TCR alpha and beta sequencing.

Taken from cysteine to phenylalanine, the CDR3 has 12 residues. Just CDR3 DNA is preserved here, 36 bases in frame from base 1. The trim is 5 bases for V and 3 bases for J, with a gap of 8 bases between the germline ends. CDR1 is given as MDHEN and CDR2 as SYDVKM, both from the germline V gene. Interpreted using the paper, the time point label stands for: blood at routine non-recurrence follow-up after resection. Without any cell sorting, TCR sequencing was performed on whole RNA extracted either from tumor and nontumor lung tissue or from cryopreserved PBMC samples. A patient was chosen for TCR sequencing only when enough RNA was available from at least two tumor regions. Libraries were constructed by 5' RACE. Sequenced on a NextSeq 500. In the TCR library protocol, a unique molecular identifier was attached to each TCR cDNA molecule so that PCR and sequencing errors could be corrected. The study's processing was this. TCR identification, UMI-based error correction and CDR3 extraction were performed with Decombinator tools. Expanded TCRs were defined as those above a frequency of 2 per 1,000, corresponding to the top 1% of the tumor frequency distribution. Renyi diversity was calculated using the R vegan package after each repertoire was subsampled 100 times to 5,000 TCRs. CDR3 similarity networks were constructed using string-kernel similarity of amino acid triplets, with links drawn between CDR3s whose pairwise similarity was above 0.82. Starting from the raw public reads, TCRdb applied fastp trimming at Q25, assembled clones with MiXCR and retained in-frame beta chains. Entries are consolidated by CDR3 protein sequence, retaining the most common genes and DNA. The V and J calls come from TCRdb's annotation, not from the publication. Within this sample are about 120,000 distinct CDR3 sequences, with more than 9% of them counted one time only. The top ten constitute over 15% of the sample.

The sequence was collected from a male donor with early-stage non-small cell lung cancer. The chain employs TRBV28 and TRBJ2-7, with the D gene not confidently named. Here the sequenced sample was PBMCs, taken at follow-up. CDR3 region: CASSLGDYEQYF. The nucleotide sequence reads TGTGCCAGCAGTCTGGGTGACTACGAGCAGTACTTC.